This record covers a single TCR beta chain. Its antigen specificity is not known. Germline and junction disagree at one end, which may indicate a read error. The source of the sample is a study of esophageal squamous cell carcinoma under preoperative chemotherapy (dated by TCRdb to about 2018). With regard to the full study: In the study, TCR repertoires were profiled in both peripheral blood T cells and tumor-infiltrating lymphocytes. The effects of paclitaxel-nedaplatin chemotherapy on T-cell receptor repertoires in patients with esophageal squamous cell carcinoma were assessed. A handful of patients with primary esophageal squamous cell carcinoma made up the cohort. Repertoires from samples obtained before paclitaxel-nedaplatin therapy were compared with repertoires from samples obtained after paclitaxel-nedaplatin therapy.

The CDR3 measures 16 amino acids from cysteine to phenylalanine. Only the CDR3 portion is preserved as DNA: 48 bases, with reading frame beginning at the first base. Reading the germline V gene gives CDR1 SGHTA and CDR2 FQGNSA. This sample's time point label indicates: after preoperative PTX-NDP chemotherapy. Paclitaxel-nedaplatin was administered to patients as preoperative chemotherapy before surgery. Results the study describes overall, beyond this receptor: Post-treatment tumor-infiltrating lymphocytes appeared partly derived from peripheral T cells migrating into the tumor, not solely from local clonal changes. Paclitaxel-nedaplatin therapy caused immediate and substantial changes in clonotype frequency, and abundant clones were more likely to contract than to amplify. A significant increase in TCR diversity was observed in peripheral T cells after chemotherapy, whereas no such increase was observed in tumor-infiltrating lymphocytes. Only five patients with esophageal squamous cell carcinoma were analyzed, making for a small cohort.

Preparation of the library involved PCR. Instrument used: HiSeq X Ten. High-throughput sequencing was used to characterize TCR repertoires. TCRdb took the public reads, trimmed them with fastp at Q25, ran MiXCR for clone calling and kept in-frame beta chains. Under each unique CDR3 protein, matching rows form one entry showing the most common genes and DNA. Counted in this sample were around 9,700 distinct CDR3 sequences; roughly 60% of them appeared once. The ten largest clones take up roughly 29% of the sample. This specimen was taken from a patient given preoperative chemotherapy. The chain couples TRBV7-2 to TRBJ2-3; TRBD1 could be the D gene, as 6 bases match. The clonotype was recovered from a human donor with esophageal squamous cell carcinoma. The donor label of this sample is uncertain. Read as DNA, the sequence is TGTGCCAGCAGCGTAGGGGGTAGGGGAGCCACAGATATGCAGTATTTC. Its translation reads: CASSVGGRGATDMQYF.